This T cell receptor beta chain appears in the sequencing data of a study of control samples from healthy donors and cancer patients. The CDR3 consists of 14 residues. V gave up 3 bases and J gave up 2 bases, with 8 bases separating them. The germline V gene encodes CDR1 ENHRY and CDR2 SYGVKD. Here immunoSEQ multiplex PCR was the method, and the copy in TCRdb shows in-frame clones only, minus some. The sample holds 120,000 or so clones, less than 90% seen once. The sequence was collected from a man between 18 and 35 years old in good health. Sequences were obtained from blood. This chain connects TRBV10-3 to TRBJ1-3; D is unclear. CDR3 in DNA: TGTGCCATCAGTGATTCAGTCGCTGGAAACACCATATATTTT. Protein product: CAISDSVAGNTIYF.